The 15 T cell receptor beta chains in this list originate from one sample, sequenced in a study of CD8+CD57+ T cells in acquired aplastic anemia. Patients selected for sequencing had displayed CD8+CD57+ cell expansion by flow cytometry. According to the study, genomic DNA was the template for TCR beta VDJ and CDR3 profiling. TCRdb analysed the reads with MiXCR anew, one entry per CDR3 protein. The sample lists 180,000 or so distinct CDR3 sequences, 48% seen once, with around 1.8% in the top ten. Sequenced material: sorted CD4+, CD8+, or CD8+CD57+ T cells (not recorded which) from PBMCs. The receptors originated from a human donor with aplastic anemia.

The count of this clonotype is one. This sequence joins TRBV15 and TRBJ1-1; D is ambiguous. Germline CDR1 is LNHNV and CDR2 is YYDKDF (reference sequence). This CDR3 is built from 13 residues. V lost 5 bases and J 1 base, leaving 8 bases between the germline ends. The CDR3 nucleotides are TGTGCCACCAGCCTAACGGGGAACACTGAAGCTTTCTTT. It encodes CATSLTGNTEAFF.

This clonotype was counted only a few times. V is TRBV3-1 and J is TRBJ2-1; D perhaps matches TRBD2 (5 bases). Looked up from germline, CDR1 is LGHDT and CDR2 is YNNKEL (reference sequence). Trimming took 3 bases from V and 5 from J, leaving 11 bases between them. The CDR3 is 14 amino acids. CDR3 region: CASSQGVAHNEQFF. In DNA, the CDR3 is TGTGCCAGCAGCCAGGGAGTGGCCCACAATGAGCAGTTCTTC.

In DNA, the CDR3 is TGTGCCAGCAGCCCCCAGACAGGGTTGAACACTGAAGCTTTCTTT. It is translated as CASSPQTGLNTEAFF. The V gene is TRBV2, the J gene TRBJ1-1; TRBD1 aligns across 7 bases. CDR1 is SNHLY and CDR2 is FYNNEI in the germline V gene. This CDR3 comprises 15 residues. Unmatched junction bases numbered 7, after V lost 6 bases and J lost 0 bases.

This sequence joins TRBV10-3 and TRBJ2-1; 9 nucleotides match TRBD2. Trimming at V came to 4 bases and at J to 6 bases, leaving 10 bases not matched to a gene. CDR3 length: 16 residues. Per the germline V gene, CDR1 is ENHRY and CDR2 is SYGVKD. The CDR3 sequence is CAISATAGGTLNEQFF. The CDR3 nucleotides are TGTGCCATCAGTGCCACGGCGGGAGGGACACTCAATGAGCAGTTCTTC.

V is TRBV10-3 and J is TRBJ2-7, with 10 bases fitting TRBD2. Germline assignment: CDR1 ENHRY and CDR2 SYGVKD. The CDR3 consists of 14 residues. The junction had 4 bases not matched to a gene; V was cut back by 3 bases and J by 5 bases. The CDR3 nucleotides read TGTGCCATCAGTGATTGGCTAGCGGGAGACGAGCAGTACTTC. The encoded protein is CAISDWLAGDEQYF.

Of note for this clonotype: A much larger clone differs by one base, so this may be a read error. The gene calls are TRBV12-3 or TRBV12-4 and TRBJ1-4; no clear D. V lost 1 base to trimming and J lost 8 bases, with 11 bases between them. This CDR3 contains 14 residues. The CDR3 nucleotides are TGTGCCAGCAGTTTAGGGCAGGTGAGCGAAAAACTGTTTTTT. Amino acid sequence: CASSLGQVSEKLFF.

This clonotype came up many times. The chain carries TRBV7-2 and TRBJ1-6; 7 bases map to TRBD1. Losses at the gene ends were 5 bases for V and 8 bases for J; bases not matched to a gene: 12. The CDR3 loop spans 16 amino acids. CDR1 SGHTA and CDR2 FQGNSA come from the germline V gene. CDR3 in DNA: TGTGCCAGCAGCGCGCTAAAACAGGGGCGGGATTCACCCCTCCACTTT. Protein sequence: CASSALKQGRDSPLHF. The full variable domain, in which reference TRBV7-2 and TRBJ1-6 provide the parts outside the CDR3, is GAGVSQSPSNKVTEKGKDVELRCDPISGHTALYWYRQSLGQGLEFLIYFQGNSAPDKSGLPSDRFSAERTGGSVSTLTIQRTQQEDSAVYLCASSALKQGRDSPLHFGNGTRLTVT.

This chain connects TRBV20-1 to TRBJ1-2; no clear D gene. V gave up 1 base and J gave up 6 bases, with 12 bases separating them. CDR1 is DFQATT, CDR2 SNEGSKA, per germline (reference sequence). The CDR3 totals 13 residues. The CDR3 protein is CSARVQAGDGYTF. For the CDR3, the DNA is TGCAGTGCTAGAGTTCAGGCTGGGGATGGCTACACCTTC.

The sample holds a few counts of this clonotype. The chain carries TRBV20-1 and TRBJ2-3; TRBD1 matches 7 bases. This CDR3 comprises 17 residues. Trimming cost V 1 base and J 4 bases; bases outside gene matches: 14. Germline CDR1 and CDR2: DFQATT and SNEGSKA (reference sequence). The CDR3, as DNA: TGCAGTGCTAGAGCCATCCCGGGGCAGGGGGACGCAGATACGCAGTATTTT. Protein: CSARAIPGQGDADTQYF.

V and J are TRBV7-2 and TRBJ2-5, with 8 bases aligning to TRBD1. Germline-derived CDR1 and CDR2 are SGHTA and FQGNSA. After removal of 5 bases from V and 4 bases from J, the junction contained 6 bases not matched to a gene. The CDR3 runs to 14 residues. CDR3 protein: CASSARQGAETQYF. Here the CDR3 DNA reads TGTGCCAGCAGCGCCAGGCAGGGGGCAGAGACCCAGTACTTC.

Details on this clonotype: Germline and junction disagree at one end, which may indicate a read error. The chain joins TRBV20-1 to TRBJ1-4; the D gene is possibly TRBD1 (6 bases). The CDR3 length is 15 residues. Germline-derived CDR1 and CDR2 are DFQATT and SNEGSKA (reference sequence). CDR3 region: CSATMDSATNEKLFF. The CDR3 DNA is TGCAGTGCCACCATGGACAGTGCAACTAATGAGAAACTGTTTTTT.

This clonotype has just a few counts. The rearrangement uses TRBV11-1 and TRBJ1-2; D call uncertain. Trimming took 5 bases from V and 4 from J, leaving 23 bases between them. The CDR3 is 17 amino acids. Germline-derived CDR1 and CDR2 are SGHAT and FQDESV (reference sequence). CDR3 coding DNA: TGTGCCAGCAGCGGGAGAGGTTCGGATCTCTCTCGCTATGGCTACACCTTC. This encodes CASSGRGSDLSRYGYTF.

The chain links TRBV7-9 to TRBJ2-2; tentative D call: TRBD2 (6 bases). Germline V CDR1 and CDR2: SEHNR, FQNEAQ (reference sequence). The CDR3 runs to 14 residues. With 6 bases removed from V and 1 base from J, the gap between germline ends came to 9 bases. The CDR3, as DNA: TGTGCCAGCAGTCGACTAGGGAACACCGGGGAGCTGTTTTTT. The encoded protein is CASSRLGNTGELFF.

The chain links TRBV24-1 to TRBJ1-2, with unresolved D. Germline V CDR1 and CDR2: KGHDR, SFDVKD. There are 15 residues in the CDR3. Trimming removed 4 bases from V and 9 bases from J, with 20 bases in between. The chain's CDR3 is CATSDPTTRRDSYTF. The CDR3 DNA follows: TGTGCCACCAGTGACCCGACGACCAGACGGGATAGCTACACCTTC.

The chain joins TRBV10-1 to TRBJ2-3, with 10 nucleotides matching TRBD2. Germline V gene sequence: CDR1 WNHNN, CDR2 SYGVQD (reference sequence). CDR3 length: 18 residues. V dropped 0 bases and J dropped 2; count of bases not matched to a gene: 8. In nucleotides, the CDR3 is TGCGCCAGCAGTGAGTCCCTACGCACTAGCGGGGACACAGATACGCAGTATTTT. It translates to CASSESLRTSGDTDTQYF.